This T cell receptor beta chain was observed in a study of blood T cell repertoires in COVID-19. The assay was immunoSEQ multiplex PCR, and TCRdb's table has in-frame clones only and misses some. The table has tens of thousands of clones, roughly 90% seen once; the top ten hold approximately 10%. The TCR comes from a man older than 75 with active or convalescent COVID-19. The sequenced sample was peripheral blood.

The CDR3 reads CASSTVGGSYNEQFF. The CDR3 region has the DNA TGTGCCAGCAGCACCGTAGGGGGCAGCTACAATGAGCAGTTCTTC. The rearrangement joins TRBV3-1 (or the pseudogene TRBV3-2) to TRBJ2-1; 7 nucleotides agree with TRBD1. Germline V gives CDR1 LGHDT, CDR2 YNNKEL (reference sequence). The CDR3 spans 15 residues. V shed 5 bases and J 3 bases; nucleotides not matched to a gene: 7.